This T cell receptor beta chain was obtained from a study of T cells in Graves' hyperthyroidism and ophthalmopathy. Amplification yielded TCR beta CDR3 regions, with RNA transcripts as the source. The primer set for the first-round RT-PCR of the TCR CDR3 was HTBI. Each CDR3 protein gets one entry after TCRdb re-called the multiplex PCR reads with MiXCR. The sample yields roughly 700,000 distinct CDR3 sequences, roughly a sixth seen once. There are many counts of this clonotype. The clonotype comes from a man aged 45-65 years with Graves' hyperthyroidism. The sequencing input was blood.

CDR3 in DNA: TGTGCCAGCAGTGATTGGACAGGGAACCAAGAGACCCAGTACTTC. Translation: CASSDWTGNQETQYF. The J gene is TRBJ2-5, the V gene TRBV6-1; 8 bases agree with TRBD1. Germline trimming cut 3 bases from V and 0 bases from J; bases unmatched to any gene: 3. There are 15 residues in the CDR3. Germline CDR1 and CDR2: MNHNS and SASEGT.